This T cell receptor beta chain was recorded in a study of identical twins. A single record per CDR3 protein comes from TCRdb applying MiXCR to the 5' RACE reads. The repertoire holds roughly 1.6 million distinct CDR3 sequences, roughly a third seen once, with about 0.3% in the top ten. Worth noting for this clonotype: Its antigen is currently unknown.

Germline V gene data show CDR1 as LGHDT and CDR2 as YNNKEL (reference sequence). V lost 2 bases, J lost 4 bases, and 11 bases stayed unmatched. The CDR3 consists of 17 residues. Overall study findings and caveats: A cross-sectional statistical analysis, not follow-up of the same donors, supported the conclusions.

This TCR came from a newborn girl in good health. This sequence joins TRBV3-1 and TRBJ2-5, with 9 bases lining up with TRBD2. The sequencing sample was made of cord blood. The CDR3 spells CASSQSFRREGLETQYF. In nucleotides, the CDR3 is TGTGCCAGCAGCCAATCGTTTCGGCGGGAGGGTTTAGAGACCCAGTACTTC.